The 26 T cell receptor beta chains given below trace back to one sample, sequenced in a study of cytomegalovirus exposure and HLA in healthy donors. 60 Vbeta and 13 Jbeta primers were used in PCR. The protocol was immunoSEQ multiplex PCR, while the TCRdb copy is restricted to in-frame clones and leaves out a portion. This table holds roughly 140,000 clones, roughly 84% found once. The sequenced sample consisted of PBMCs. These receptors all stem from a boy younger than 10 in good health and CMV-seronegative.

The V call is TRBV30, the J call TRBJ2-7; TRBD2 might be the D (7 bases). From germline, CDR1 is GTSNPN and CDR2 SVGIG (reference sequence). This CDR3 contains 16 residues. Deletions cut 0 bases from V and 8 bases from J, with 23 bases between. Written as DNA, the CDR3 is TGTGCCTGGAGTGTACTACGGGGGGCGAATGACCCTCAGCAGTACTTC. It specifies CAWSVLRGANDPQQYF.

The chain couples TRBV5-6 to TRBJ2-7; D is perhaps TRBD2 (5 bases). Germline CDR1 and CDR2: SGHDT and YYEEEE. Trimming took off 1 base at V and 3 bases at J, with 17 bases between the two ends. The CDR3 totals 16 residues. The CDR3 DNA reads TGTGCCAGCAGCTTGTGGTTAGCGAATGACCGCTACGAGCAGTACTTC. It specifies CASSLWLANDRYEQYF.

This clone was counted once. The rearrangement links TRBV28 to TRBJ1-5, with 7 bases matching TRBD1. Germline CDR1 MDHEN, CDR2 SYDVKM. Trimming cost V 6 bases and J 1 base; bases outside gene matches: 9. The CDR3 extends over 16 amino acids. The DNA for the CDR3 is TGTGCCAGCAGCCGGACAGGACAGGAGAGCAATCAGCCCCAGCATTTT. Translating gives CASSRTGQESNQPQHF.

The V call is TRBV7-9, the J call TRBJ2-7; D unresolved. V lost 0 bases to trimming and J lost 0 bases, with 6 bases between them. There are 14 residues in the CDR3. Germline CDR1 SEHNR, CDR2 FQNEAQ (reference sequence). CDR3 loop: CASSLAAGSYEQYF. CDR3 in DNA: TGTGCCAGCAGCTTAGCGGCTGGCTCCTACGAGCAGTACTTC.

The chain combines TRBV27 with TRBJ2-3; 7 bases align to TRBD1. CDR3 length: 16 residues. With V trimmed by 5 bases and J by 6 bases, 14 bases remained unmatched. CDR1 and CDR2 from the germline V gene are MNHEY and SMNVEV (reference sequence). DNA of the CDR3: TGTGCCAGCAGTACCCCGGCACAGGGGATATGGGATACGCAGTATTTT. Amino acids: CASSTPAQGIWDTQYF.

The chain uses TRBV7-3 and TRBJ2-7; 10 bases align to TRBD2. This CDR3 contains 15 residues. V was pared by 2 bases and J by 4 bases, with 5 bases of the junction left unmatched. In germline, CDR1 is SGHTA, CDR2 FQGTGA. This chain's CDR3 is CASSLGVAGGYEQYF. CDR3 sequence (DNA): TGTGCCAGCAGCTTAGGGGTAGCGGGAGGTTACGAGCAGTACTTC.

The chain is built from TRBV7-2 and TRBJ2-7; TRBD1 agrees at 7 bases. The CDR3 is 14 residues long. The J segment lost 2 bases and the V segment lost 3 bases, leaving 4 bases of the junction unmatched. CDR1 and CDR2 (germline): SGHTA, FQGNSA. CDR3 amino acids: CASSLRGHPYEQYF. DNA of the CDR3: TGTGCCAGCAGCTTGAGGGGGCACCCCTACGAGCAGTACTTC.

V usage is TRBV5-4 and J usage is TRBJ2-3; 8 bases agree with TRBD1. The CDR3 runs 16 residues. J was trimmed by 4 bases and V by 0 bases; bases with no gene match: 7. Germline-derived CDR1 and CDR2 are SGHNT and YYREEE (reference sequence). The CDR3 DNA sequence: TGTGCCAGCAGCTTGGCCTCGGCAGGGGGCTCAGATACGCAGTATTTT. It codes for CASSLASAGGSDTQYF. Complete variable domain (other parts from reference TRBV5-4 and TRBJ2-3): ETGVTQSPTHLIKTRGQQVTLRCSSQSGHNTVSWYQQALGQGPQFIFQYYREEENGRGNFPPRFSGLQFPNYSSELNVNALELDDSALYLCASSLASAGGSDTQYFGPGTRLTVL.

The chain has TRBV6-6 and TRBJ2-7; TRBD2 aligns across 7 bases. The trim removed 2 bases at V and 4 bases at J, leaving 5 bases unmatched. The germline gives CDR1 MNHNY, CDR2 SVGAGI (reference sequence). The CDR3 spans 14 residues. CDR3 loop: CASSYMGGSYEQYF. In DNA, the CDR3 is TGTGCCAGCAGTTACATGGGCGGGAGTTACGAGCAGTACTTC.

V usage is TRBV10-1 and J usage is TRBJ1-1, with D hard to call. The CDR3 contains 13 residues. The V end was cut by 10 bases, the J end by 0 bases, with 12 bases between. Germline V gene sequence: CDR1 WNHNN, CDR2 SYGVQD (reference sequence). The CDR3 protein is CATSGTLNTEAFF. The CDR3, as DNA: TGCGCCACGTCGGGAACCCTGAACACTGAAGCTTTCTTT.

The chain carries TRBV5-1 and TRBJ1-4, with D unresolved. The CDR3 is made up of 14 amino acids. CDR1 SGHRS and CDR2 YFSETQ come from the germline V gene. Trimming took 7 bases from V and 4 from J, leaving 14 bases between them. The CDR3 region is CASRLNPDNEKLFF. In DNA form, the CDR3 reads TGCGCCAGCCGACTAAACCCGGATAATGAAAAACTGTTTTTT.

The rearrangement joins TRBV5-8 to TRBJ1-5; no reliable D call. V was trimmed by 3 bases and J by 5 bases, leaving 12 bases between them. Looked up from germline, CDR1 is SGHTS and CDR2 is YDEGEE. The length of the CDR3 is 14 residues. The CDR3 region is CASSSRLLYQPQHF. CDR3 in DNA: TGTGCCAGCAGCTCTCGACTCTTGTATCAGCCCCAGCATTTT.

The rearrangement joins TRBV27 to TRBJ2-1; TRBD1 aligns across 12 bases. The CDR3 consists of 16 residues. CDR1 and CDR2 from the germline V gene are MNHEY and SMNVEV (reference sequence). The junction had 10 bases not matched to a gene; V was cut back by 7 bases and J by 6 bases. This chain's CDR3 is CASKSARDRGLNEQFF. CDR3 in DNA: TGTGCCAGCAAATCGGCCCGGGACAGGGGGCTCAATGAGCAGTTCTTC.

V and J are TRBV7-8 and TRBJ1-5, with TRBD1 as a possible D gene (6 bases). The CDR3 consists of 16 residues. Germline-derived CDR1 and CDR2 are SGHVS and FQNEAQ. Trimming removed 3 bases at V and 2 bases at J, with 14 bases between. CDR3 coding DNA: TGTGCCAGCAGCTTGAGGGAGGGGGTGGGCAATCAGCCCCAGCATTTT. Protein product: CASSLREGVGNQPQHF.

The V gene is TRBV30, the J gene TRBJ1-2; no reliable D call. This CDR3 region has 13 residues. Deletions cut 3 bases from V and 2 bases from J, with 10 bases between. Germline lookup yields CDR1 GTSNPN and CDR2 SVGIG (reference sequence). CDR3 region: CAWRASGNYGYTF. The CDR3 nucleotides are TGTGCCTGGAGGGCCAGCGGGAACTATGGCTACACCTTC.

The chain combines TRBV7-8 with TRBJ2-5; 7 bases line up with TRBD1. The J call may be incorrect, as the DNA end agrees better with TRBJ2-7. The CDR3 runs 14 residues. In germline, CDR1 is SGHVS, CDR2 FQNEAQ. The CDR3 loop reads CASSLGDRNYEQYF. CDR3 DNA: TGTGCCAGCAGCTTAGGGGACAGAAACTACGAGCAGTACTTC.

V is TRBV30 and J is TRBJ1-3, with a tentative D call TRBD1 (6 bases). The V end lost 4 bases, the J end lost 11 bases, and 18 bases lay between the germline ends. This CDR3 is 13 amino acids long. The germline V gene has CDR1 GTSNPN and CDR2 SVGIG (reference sequence). In DNA, the CDR3 is TGTGCCTGGAAGTTGGGGGCCCTGTCCGCCATATATTTT. Amino acids: CAWKLGALSAIYF.

This chain links TRBV27 with TRBJ1-2; 7 bases agree with TRBD1. Germline assignment: CDR1 MNHEY and CDR2 SMNVEV (reference sequence). The CDR3 sequence is 13 residues long. V lost 2 bases to trimming and J lost 4 bases; unmatched junction nucleotides: 1. The DNA for the CDR3 is TGTGCCAGCAGTTTAGCAGGGGGCTATGGCTACACCTTC. This codes for CASSLAGGYGYTF.

Only one count was recorded for this clone. The chain employs TRBV7-8 and TRBJ1-6, with D possibly TRBD1 on 5 matching bases. The CDR3 loop spans 15 amino acids. Per germline, CDR1 SGHVS and CDR2 FQNEAQ. The V gene lost 7 bases and the J gene lost 2 bases, with 12 bases spanning the gap. CDR3 sequence: CASTGERTYNSPLHF. CDR3 coding DNA: TGTGCCAGCACGGGGGAAAGGACCTATAATTCACCCCTCCACTTT.

J is TRBJ1-5 and V is TRBV4-1, with D possibly matching TRBD1 (6 bases). With 4 bases removed from V and 2 bases from J, the gap between germline ends came to 15 bases. The germline V gene encodes CDR1 MGHRA and CDR2 YSYEKL. The CDR3 contains 16 residues. As DNA, the CDR3 is TGCGCCAGCAGCCCCCTACCCAACAGGGGCAATCAGCCCCAGCATTTT. Protein product: CASSPLPNRGNQPQHF.

In this sample, this clone turned up a few times. This chain links TRBV28 with TRBJ1-3, with D perhaps matching TRBD1 (5 bases). Germline CDR1 reads MDHEN; CDR2 reads SYDVKM. The CDR3 covers 16 residues. V was trimmed by 5 bases and J by 0 bases, leaving 14 bases between them. CDR3: CASSRTGPSSGNTIYF. DNA of the CDR3: TGTGCCAGCAGTCGCACAGGACCGAGCTCTGGAAACACCATATATTTT.

The CDR3 DNA sequence: TGTGCCAGCAGTTCCCTCAGCAGGGTGGGCACTGAAGCTTTCTTT. The encoded protein is CASSSLSRVGTEAFF. V gene TRBV28 combines with J gene TRBJ1-1; tentative D call: TRBD1 (5 bases). Trimming stripped 4 bases from V and 4 bases from J, with 16 bases between. Germline assignment: CDR1 MDHEN and CDR2 SYDVKM. This CDR3 region has 15 residues. Variable domain in full (rest from reference TRBV28 and TRBJ1-1): DVKVTQSSRYLVKRTGEKVFLECVQDMDHENMFWYRQDPGLGLRLIYFSYDVKMKEKGDIPEGYSVSREKKERFSLILESASTNQTSMYLCASSSLSRVGTEAFFGQGTRLTVV.

This clone was observed a few times. This chain links TRBV6-1 with TRBJ1-5, with TRBD1 matching over 11 bases. The germline CDR1 and CDR2 sequences are MNHNS and SASEGT. The CDR3 contains 17 residues. V was pared by 3 bases and J by 4 bases, with 8 bases of the junction left unmatched. CDR3 DNA sequence: TGTGCCAGCAGTGACGGGACAGGGGGAGATCGGAATCAGCCCCAGCATTTT. Translation gives CASSDGTGGDRNQPQHF.

The V and J genes are TRBV13 and TRBJ2-5; 11 bases are a match to TRBD1. CDR3 length equals 14 residues. The junction had 2 bases not matched to a gene; V was cut back by 3 bases and J by 5 bases. Germline CDR1 is PRHDT and CDR2 is FYEKMQ (reference sequence). CDR3 region: CASSLGDRGETQYF. The CDR3, as DNA: TGTGCCAGCAGCTTGGGGGACAGGGGGGAGACCCAGTACTTC.

This clone was counted only a few times. The chain joins TRBV9 to TRBJ2-3; 8 nucleotides align to TRBD1. Germline assignment: CDR1 SGDLS and CDR2 YYNGEE. J lost 2 bases, V lost 4 bases, and 3 bases had no gene match. CDR3 length equals 14 residues. The CDR3 is CASSRTGSTDTQYF. The DNA of the CDR3 is TGTGCCAGCAGCCGGACAGGGTCCACAGATACGCAGTATTTT.

As regards this clone: One junction end disagrees with the germline gene, perhaps due to a read error. This chain connects TRBV7-8 to TRBJ2-7; 7 nucleotides line up with TRBD1. CDR3 length equals 12 residues. The germline CDR1 and CDR2 sequences are SGHVS and FQNEAQ. CDR3 DNA sequence: TGTGCCAGCAGCACCACAGGGGCTGGTAAGAACTTC. This sequence encodes CASSTTGAGKNF.